The 11 T cell receptor beta chains listed next were all sequenced from one sample in a study of STAT5B mutations in CD4+ large granular lymphocyte leukemia. Measured with immunoSEQ multiplex PCR; TCRdb has only the in-frame clones, and not every one. Of more than 30,000 clones listed, around nine tenths are singletons. The source material was CD4+ T cells from blood buffy coats. Receptors originate from a human donor in good health.

V is TRBV5-6 and J is TRBJ1-2, with a weak D call TRBD1 (6 bases). This CDR3 has 16 residues. V lost 0 bases and J 4 bases, leaving 16 bases between the germline ends. Germline V gene data show CDR1 as SGHDT and CDR2 as YYEEEE. CDR3 bases: TGTGCCAGCAGCTTGGGGCCATTGACAGGAGGCTATGGCTACACCTTC. Its translation: CASSLGPLTGGYGYTF.

This sequence joins TRBV6-1 and TRBJ2-7; 10 bases match TRBD1. V lost 4 bases and J lost 3; bases outside the gene matches: 3. Germline V lookup: CDR1 MNHNS, CDR2 SASEGT. There are 14 residues in the CDR3. In DNA, the CDR3 is TGTGCCAGCAGTGGGCGGGACAGGGGCTACGAGCAGTACTTC. It specifies CASSGRDRGYEQYF.

J is TRBJ2-7 and V is TRBV7-2, with 14 bases lining up with TRBD2. With V trimmed by 2 bases and J by 0 bases, 6 bases remained unmatched. The CDR3 length is 18 residues. The V gene's germline CDR1 is SGHTA and CDR2 FQGNSA. In DNA form, the CDR3 reads TGTGCCAGCAGCTTACGGGCGACTAGCGGGAGGGCCTCCTACGAGCAGTACTTC. It codes for CASSLRATSGRASYEQYF.

This chain connects TRBV5-5 to TRBJ1-5, with D unresolved. Germline lookup yields CDR1 SGHKS and CDR2 YYEKEE (reference sequence). V lost 4 bases, J lost 5 bases, and 16 bases lay in between. The CDR3 covers 15 residues. CDR3 loop: CASSRESGSHQPQHF. CDR3 bases: TGTGCCAGCAGCCGGGAGTCGGGGTCCCATCAGCCCCAGCATTTT.

The V call is TRBV28, the J call TRBJ1-5; tentative D call: TRBD1 (5 bases). From germline, CDR1 is MDHEN and CDR2 SYDVKM. V was pared by 6 bases and J by 0 bases, with 12 bases between. The CDR3 consists of 15 residues. This CDR3 reads CASRKQDYSNQPQHF. CDR3 nucleotides: TGTGCCAGCAGAAAACAGGACTATAGCAATCAGCCCCAGCATTTT.

The rearrangement joins TRBV11-3 to TRBJ2-5; no reliable D call. Germline V CDR1 and CDR2: SGHNT, YENEEA. Trimming stripped 5 bases from V and 1 base from J, with 8 bases between. The CDR3 runs to 13 residues. The CDR3 here is CASSTSSQETQYF. The CDR3 DNA follows: TGTGCCAGCAGCACATCGAGCCAAGAGACCCAGTACTTC.

This chain connects TRBV27 to TRBJ2-7; tentative D call: TRBD1 (6 bases). The CDR3 length is 18 residues. V was shortened by 5 bases and J by 6 bases, with 29 bases between the two germline ends. Germline CDR1 reads MNHEY; CDR2 reads SMNVEV (reference sequence). The CDR3 DNA is TGTGCCAGCAGTCCGACCCCTCGGACAGCCTCCCCTTGGGGCGAGCAGTACTTC. Translating gives CASSPTPRTASPWGEQYF.

The genes are TRBV5-6 and TRBJ2-5; D not resolved. This CDR3 spans 13 amino acids. Per the germline V gene, CDR1 is SGHDT and CDR2 is YYEEEE. Trimming took off 3 bases at V and 7 bases at J, with 13 bases between the two ends. Here the CDR3 DNA reads TGTGCCAGCAGCTCCCGGATTGATGGGACCCAGTACTTC. Its translation is CASSSRIDGTQYF. Filled out from reference TRBV5-6 and TRBJ2-5, the complete variable domain reads DAGVTQSPTHLIKTRGQQVTLRCSPKSGHDTVSWYQQALGQGPQFIFQYYEEEERQRGNFPDRFSGHQFPNYSSELNVNALLLGDSALYLCASSSRIDGTQYFGPGTRLLVL.

The CDR3: CASSSPTDGEQFF. CDR3 DNA sequence: TGTGCCAGCAGTTCCCCTACGGACGGTGAGCAGTTCTTC. The chain couples TRBV28 to TRBJ2-1; D uncertain. The CDR3 length is 13 residues. Germline CDR1 reads MDHEN; CDR2 reads SYDVKM. With 4 bases removed from V and 9 bases from J, the gap between germline ends came to 13 bases.

CDR3 in DNA: TGTGCCAGCAGCCTCCTGCACCAAGGGGGTACGCAGTATTTT. Translation gives CASSLLHQGGTQYF. The V call is TRBV14, the J call TRBJ2-3; D possibly corresponds to TRBD1 (6 bases). The CDR3 covers 14 residues. The germline V gene has CDR1 SGHDN and CDR2 FVKESK. V lost 4 bases and J lost 8, with 16 bases in between.

J is TRBJ2-5 and V is TRBV5-1; D is perhaps TRBD2 (6 bases). V dropped 3 bases and J dropped 5 bases, with 14 bases sitting between them. There are 14 residues in the CDR3. In germline, CDR1 is SGHRS, CDR2 YFSETQ. CDR3 sequence: CASSSTPGAETQYF. The CDR3 nucleotides are TGCGCCAGCAGCTCTACCCCGGGAGCGGAGACCCAGTACTTC.